These T cell receptor beta chains were read from a single sample in a study of graft-versus-host responses after intestinal transplantation. Data came from immunoSEQ multiplex PCR; TCRdb stores just in-frame clones and leaves some out. The profile shows about 97,000 clones, 80% to 95% of them singletons. Antigen specificity for these receptors is unknown. Sequencing was performed on unstimulated CD8+ T cells sorted from spleen or lymph node cells, taken before transplant. These receptors came from a human donor who was the organ donor for an intestinal transplant. CDR3s leave out the opening cysteine and the closing phenylalanine or tryptophan.

V: TRBV7-9
CDR3: ASSLSAVNTEAF

V: TRBV2
CDR3: ASSGVQYSNQPQH

V: TRBV2
CDR3: ASDGKYEQY

V: TRBV7-9
CDR3: ASSRIRRDSNNEQF

V: TRBV2
CDR3: ASSEEANLDSGANVLT

V: TRBV18
CDR3: ASSRGGALSYHEQF

V: TRBV30
CDR3: AWIGLEETQY

V: TRBV7-6
CDR3: ASSLELGNYEQY

V: TRBV6-1
CDR3: ASRDTGLDTQY

V: TRBV7-6
CDR3: ASSLALPGELF

V: TRBV19
CDR3: ASSPGAAGYEQY

V: TRBV19
CDR3: ASSIEHQNTEAF

V: TRBV27
CDR3: ASSLSWDRVNPDTQY